This is a list of T cell receptor beta chains from one sample in a study of shared clonotypes between healthy human individuals. Data came from immunoSEQ multiplex PCR; TCRdb stores just in-frame clones and leaves some out. The sample lists hundreds of thousands of clones; roughly 83% were seen once. Specimen: PBMCs. These receptors were obtained from a woman aged 35 to 49 in good health. Some clones in this sample may be carry-over from other donors' samples. Each CDR3 is given with its conserved first and last residue. A D gene is named only where the DNA matches it firmly. The size entry is marked missing in some rows and otherwise reads once, few, many or a size class.

j_call d_call clone_size v_call cdr3_nt cdr3_aa
TRBJ2-5 - - TRBV2 TGTGCCAGCAGTGATGGGGGAAGGGGTGTGGAGACCCAGTACTTC CASSDGGRGVETQYF
TRBJ2-2 - - TRBV7-2 TGTGCCAGCAGCTTAGTATTTAACACCGGGGAGCTGTTTTTT CASSLVFNTGELFF
TRBJ1-5 - - TRBV28 TGTGCCAGCAGTCCCCCCGACCGGGACCAGCATTTT CASSPPDRDQHF
TRBJ1-5 - few TRBV27 TGTGCCAGCAGGGGGCAGGGTTGGGCGAGCAATCAGCCCCAGCATTTT CASRGQGWASNQPQHF
TRBJ1-1 - - TRBV28 TGTGCCAGCAGTTCTCAAGGGCTACTTTGGGGCTACAGTGAAGCTTTCTTT CASSSQGLLWGYSEAFF
TRBJ2-1 - - TRBV9 TGTGCCAGCAGCCCGGAGGCGCGGCGCAATGAGCAGTTCTTC CASSPEARRNEQFF
TRBJ2-3 TRBD2 - TRBV5-1 TGCGCCAGCAGGGAGACTAGCGGCAGCACAGATACGCAGTATTTT CASRETSGSTDTQYF
TRBJ1-3 TRBD1 - TRBV28 TGTGCCAGCAGTTTATATACAGGGGAAGGAAACACCATATATTTT CASSLYTGEGNTIYF
TRBJ1-5 TRBD1 few TRBV7-2 TGTGCCAGCAGCCCCGGACAGGGGAGGAATCAGCCCCAGCATTTT CASSPGQGRNQPQHF
TRBJ1-5 - - TRBV25-1 TGTGCCAGCAGTGCTAGGTTTGGTAGCAATCAGCCCCAGCATTTT CASSARFGSNQPQHF
TRBJ2-7 TRBD2 - TRBV7-3 TGTGCCAGCAGCTTAAGTGGCGGGAGAGGCGAGCAGTACTTC CASSLSGGRGEQYF
TRBJ1-4 - - TRBV28 TGTGCCAGCTGGCCCGGGACACCGAATGAAAAACTGTTTTTT CASWPGTPNEKLFF
TRBJ2-2 TRBD2 - TRBV6-1 TGTGCCAGCACAGAGCGGGAGTTGACCACCGGGGAGCTGTTTTTT CASTERELTTGELFF
TRBJ2-5 TRBD1 - TRBV18 TGTGCCAGCTCCCCACAGGGGCGAGAGACCCAGTACTTC CASSPQGRETQYF
TRBJ2-7 - - TRBV27 TGTGCCAGCAGTTCAACCCCTGATCTTCCGCGGGGAACCTACGAGCAGTACTTC CASSSTPDLPRGTYEQYF
TRBJ1-1 - once TRBV29-1 TGCAGCGTTGTAGTTCAGACGAACACTGAAGCTTTCTTT CSVVVQTNTEAFF
TRBJ2-7 TRBD2 - TRBV7-8 TGTGCCAGCAGCCTAGCTGCGGGAGGCTACGAGCAGTACTTC CASSLAAGGYEQYF
TRBJ1-1 TRBD1 - TRBV27 TGTGCCAGCAGTCCCTGGACAGGGCGGGACACTGAAGCTTTCTTT CASSPWTGRDTEAFF
TRBJ2-7 TRBD2 - TRBV23-1 TGCGCCAGCAGTCAATCTGAAGAGCGGGAGGCGGGGGAGCAGTACTTC CASSQSEEREAGEQYF
TRBJ2-7 - - TRBV28 TGTGCCAGCAGTTCCTGGACGAGAAATTTCTACGAGCAGTACTTC CASSSWTRNFYEQYF
TRBJ2-7 - - TRBV11-2 TGTGCCGGCAGCCTTCGGTACGAGCAGTACTTC CAGSLRYEQYF
TRBJ1-2 TRBD1 - TRBV6-6 TGTGCCAGCTCCGACAGGGGAGAGAATGGCTACACCTTC CASSDRGENGYTF
TRBJ2-1 - - TRBV11-3 TGTGCCAGCAGCTTAGGTTCCTACAATGAGCAGTTCTTC CASSLGSYNEQFF
TRBJ1-2 - - TRBV18 TGTGCCAGCTCACCGGACGGGACCCTTTATGGCTACACCTTC CASSPDGTLYGYTF
TRBJ2-7 TRBD2 once TRBV4-1 TGCGCCAGCAGCCCCGGGGGCGGGAGGGCCAAGGAGCAGTACTTC CASSPGGGRAKEQYF
TRBJ2-7 - few TRBV18 TGTGCCAGCTCTCGAGACGCACAGGCCCGCGAGCAGTACTTC CASSRDAQAREQYF
TRBJ1-1 TRBD1 - TRBV4-2 TGTGCCAGCAGCCAGAGACAGGGGAACACTGAAGCTTTCTTT CASSQRQGNTEAFF
TRBJ2-1 TRBD2 - TRBV28 TGTGCCAGCAGTTTAGGTGGGGCGGGAGGCCACTACAATGAGCAGTTCTTC CASSLGGAGGHYNEQFF
TRBJ2-7 TRBD1 many TRBV10-3 TGTGCCATCAGTGAGGGGGACAGAACCTACGAGCAGTACTTC CAISEGDRTYEQYF
TRBJ1-1 - - TRBV28 TGTGCCAGCACCCCGACACAAAGAAACACTGAAGCTTTCTTT CASTPTQRNTEAFF
TRBJ1-5 TRBD1 - TRBV28 TGTGCCAGCAGTTTATGGGCGGGACAGACTAGCAATCAGCCCCAGCATTTT CASSLWAGQTSNQPQHF
TRBJ2-1 - - TRBV28 TGTGCCAGCCATCCGATTGGGACATTTTCCTACAATGAGCAGTTCTTC CASHPIGTFSYNEQFF